This T cell receptor (beta chain) was identified during a study of T cells in Graves' hyperthyroidism and ophthalmopathy. General study results and limits: Blood also contained most expanded thyroid clonotypes above 0.001. Ophthalmopathy cases were set apart from stable hyperthyroidism by a 13 V-J model.

It was RNA transcripts that yielded the amplified TCR beta CDR3 regions. HTBI primers were employed in a first-round RT-PCR of the TCR CDR3. TCRdb redid the calling of the multiplex PCR reads with MiXCR, one entry per CDR3 protein. The data contain around 390,000 distinct CDR3 sequences, about 14% of them singletons. Ophthalmopathy patients had Clinical Activity Score at least 3, NOSPECS grade at least 4, duration under 3 months. This clonotype showed up many times. Antigen: not known. The CDR3 runs to 20 residues. Trimming took 4 bases from V and 5 from J; bases not matched to a gene: 17. This receptor was obtained from a young woman with Graves' ophthalmopathy. The genes are TRBV12-3 or TRBV12-4 and TRBJ2-5; 15 nucleotides agree with TRBD2. The sequenced sample consisted of blood. As DNA, the CDR3 is TGTGCCAGCAGTTCACCTGCACGTGGACTAGCGGGGGGGCGATTGGAGACCCAGTACTTC. Translation gives CASSSPARGLAGGRLETQYF.